This T cell receptor beta chain came from a study of blood T cell repertoires in COVID-19. As handled by the study authors: From reference gene primer amplification, estimates of nucleated cell counts were derived. Repertoires were generated with immunoSEQ multiplex PCR, while TCRdb's copy carries only in-frame clones and drops some. That table gives V, J and clone size, and the DNA gave D and trimming. The sample lists about 220,000 clones; about 80% were seen once. V was pared by 6 bases and J by 2 bases, with 5 bases between. The CDR3 contains 12 residues. Germline CDR1 SEHNR, CDR2 FQNEAQ (reference sequence).

Sequenced: peripheral blood. The sequence came from a woman aged 55 to 70 with acute or convalescent COVID-19. J is TRBJ1-5 and V is TRBV7-9; D unclear. CDR3 coding DNA: TGTGCCAGCAGGGCGGGCAATCAGCCCCAGCATTTT. Translation: CASRAGNQPQHF.